This TCR beta chain emerged from a study of cytomegalovirus exposure and HLA in healthy donors. CDR1 and CDR2 (germline): MGHRA, YSYEKL. Trimming stripped 4 bases from V and 9 bases from J, with 28 bases between. The CDR3 is 17 residues long. 13 Jbeta primers and 60 Vbeta primers were used for the PCR. The method was immunoSEQ multiplex PCR; TCRdb's version includes in-frame clones alone and lacks a portion of them. This sample carries about 160,000 clones, 70% to 80% of them seen once, and the ten largest clones take around 3.5%. The TCR sequence derives from a man under 40 in good health and CMV-seropositive. The J gene is TRBJ2-7, the V gene TRBV4-1, with D possibly matching TRBD1 (6 bases). Sample: PBMCs. CDR3 coding DNA: TGCGCCAGCAGCCTTCCTGCCGCGGACAGAAGTAGGGGGAGGCAGTACTTC. Its translation: CASSLPAADRSRGRQYF.